This TCR beta chain was captured in a study of T cell responses to AZD1222 COVID-19 vaccine (dated by TCRdb to the early 2020s). Background for the entire study: TCR sequencing was performed for approximately 240 trial participants, of whom roughly 200 were given two doses of AZD1222 and around 25 were given two doses of MenACWY control vaccine. Trial participants were enrolled by age into subgroups of 18-55, 56-69 and 70-plus years, and around 150, 28 and 57 TCR-sequenced participants, respectively, were included in these subgroups.

To note about this clone: Its antigen is unknown. No qualities accompany the bases; no much larger clone lies one base away.

The CDR3 regions of human TCRbeta chains were analyzed by immunosequencing. The paper's processing steps were these. Repertoire TCRs were matched against a reference library of SARS-CoV-2-specific TCRs generated with the MIRA antigen-specificity platform. Breadth was defined as the fraction of unique TCRs that were SARS-CoV-2-associated, and depth was defined as the fraction of total T cells that were SARS-CoV-2-associated. Using the MIRA data, each spike-specific TCR was mapped to the spike region that the TCR reacts to and placed in a CD4 or CD8 class. Log10-transformed breadth and depth values were compared by one-way ANOVA with Sidak's multiple comparisons tests. TCRdb re-hosts the immuneACCESS table, in-frame sequences only. Its copies lack some clones; in the studies checked, an unresolved V gene accounts for under half of them, and the cause for the rest is not known. The DNA gave D and trimming, while V, J and clone size come from that table. The sample table records about 140,000 clones; roughly 88% of these occur just once. The ten biggest clones cover around 6.3% of the sample.

Overall results and qualifications from the work: After two AZD1222 doses, spike-specific TCR breadth and depth were significantly higher than at day 0 and than in MenACWY recipients. The whole spike protein was spanned by vaccine-associated CD4 TCRs, and dominant responses were seen in regions 160-218 and 743-854. Conclusions about previously exposed vaccinees are limited because only six or seven AZD1222 recipients were SARS-CoV-2 seropositive at baseline. In the small 56-69-year group, the increase in depth fell short of significance, most likely because of low power. Participants were mostly white British and included more females than males, and it was suggested by the authors that clonal diversity may have been underestimated. Reportedly, close to half of the unique spike-specific TCRs recognized epitopes lying outside the regions that are mutated in the B.1.351 and B.1.1.7 variants. Because no samples from the day 14 peak response were available, repertoires could be characterized only after the peak T cell response.

The time point label of this sample denotes: about 28 days (+/-7) after the second vaccine dose. AZD1222 recipients given second doses at about 4 weeks or at about 12 weeks were pooled, since spike-specific TCR depth and breadth were not found to differ between the two schedules. The vaccinee samples were drawn from two UK trials, COV001 and COV002, one of which was a single-blind randomized controlled phase 2/3 trial testing AZD1222 (ChAdOx1 nCoV-19) in healthy adults. Trial participant PBMC samples were collected at day 0 and day 28 after the second dose for TCRbeta chain sequencing. The V and J ends are trimmed by 6 bases and 5 bases, leaving 10 bases between them. Measured from the cysteine to the phenylalanine, the CDR3 is 13 residues long. Here the CDR3 DNA is all that survives: 39 bases in frame from base 1.

The sample in question was peripheral blood, obtained 28 days after the second AZD1222 dose. Recombination connected TRBV12-3 or TRBV12-4 to TRBJ2-2; the D gene could be either TRBD1 or TRBD2, each agreeing at 5 bases. The receptor comes from an adult who received the AZD1222 COVID-19 vaccine. In nucleotide form, the sequence is TGTGCCAGCAGAAGGGGCGGGACCGGGGAGCTGTTTTTT. It is translated as CASRRGGTGELFF.